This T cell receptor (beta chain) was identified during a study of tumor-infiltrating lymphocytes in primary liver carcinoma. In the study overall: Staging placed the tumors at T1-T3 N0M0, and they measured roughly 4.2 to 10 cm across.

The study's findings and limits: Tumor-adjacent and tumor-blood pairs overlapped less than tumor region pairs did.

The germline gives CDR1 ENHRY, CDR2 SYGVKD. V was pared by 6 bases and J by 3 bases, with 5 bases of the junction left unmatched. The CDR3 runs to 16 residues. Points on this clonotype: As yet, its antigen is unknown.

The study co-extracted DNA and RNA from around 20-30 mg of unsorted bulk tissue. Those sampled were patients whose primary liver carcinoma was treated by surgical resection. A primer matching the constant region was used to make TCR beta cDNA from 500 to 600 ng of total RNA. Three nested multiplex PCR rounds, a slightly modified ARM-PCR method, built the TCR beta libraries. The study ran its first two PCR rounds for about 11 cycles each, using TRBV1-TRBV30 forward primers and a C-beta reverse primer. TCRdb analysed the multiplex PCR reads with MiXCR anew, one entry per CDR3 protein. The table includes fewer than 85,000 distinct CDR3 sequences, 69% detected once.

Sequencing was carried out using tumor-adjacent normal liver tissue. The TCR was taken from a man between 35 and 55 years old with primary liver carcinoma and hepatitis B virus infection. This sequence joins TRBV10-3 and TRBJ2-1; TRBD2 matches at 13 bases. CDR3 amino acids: CAISPGLAGNYNEQFF. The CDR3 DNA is TGTGCCATCAGCCCGGGACTAGCGGGGAACTACAATGAGCAGTTCTTC.